One sample yielded the 21 T cell receptor beta chains listed below, sequenced in a study of long-term antiretroviral therapy in people with HIV. Investigators performed immunoSEQ version v3.0 at survey level. Using immunoSEQ multiplex PCR, the repertoire was profiled, and TCRdb retains in-frame clones only, with some absent. The sample records approximately 5,000 clones, 78% being singletons. Source: unsorted PBMCs, taken 1.8 years before starting antiretroviral therapy. These receptor sequences come from a man between 40 and 49 years old with HIV.

This chain connects TRBV7-8 to TRBJ2-1; 11 bases match TRBD2. Germline CDR1 SGHVS, CDR2 FQNEAQ. V gave up 1 base and J gave up 4 bases; unmatched junction bases: 3. CDR3 size: 16 residues. The CDR3 DNA follows: TGTGCCAGCAGCTTAGTCTGGACTAGCGGGTACAATGAGCAGTTCTTC. This gives the protein CASSLVWTSGYNEQFF.

The chain employs TRBV5-1 and TRBJ2-7; TRBD1 aligns across 9 bases. Germline V gene sequence: CDR1 SGHRS, CDR2 YFSETQ. CDR3 length: 16 amino acids. V dropped 2 bases and J dropped 2; count of bases not matched to a gene: 8. CDR3 loop: CASSLSTDRGAYEQYF. The CDR3 bases are TGCGCCAGCAGCTTATCGACAGACAGGGGGGCCTACGAGCAGTACTTC.

This clone was detected once. The rearrangement joins TRBV4-2 to TRBJ2-7, with 8 bases identical to TRBD2. V lost 6 bases, J lost 2 bases, and 3 bases stayed unmatched. Per germline, CDR1 LGHNA and CDR2 YNFKEQ. The CDR3 is made up of 13 amino acids. The CDR3 loop is CASRFSGTYEQYF. The CDR3 DNA is TGTGCCAGCAGGTTTAGCGGGACCTACGAGCAGTACTTC.

The chain joins TRBV30 to TRBJ1-2; 7 bases agree with TRBD1. From germline, CDR1 is GTSNPN and CDR2 SVGIG (reference sequence). Trimming removed 1 base from V and 3 bases from J; junction bases left unmatched: 8. The CDR3 length is 15 residues. The CDR3 spells CAWSAPTGMHYGYTF. Written as DNA, the CDR3 is TGTGCCTGGAGTGCTCCGACAGGGATGCACTATGGCTACACCTTC. The variable domain in full, completed from reference TRBV30 and TRBJ1-2, reads SQTIHQWPATLVQPVGSPLSLECTVEGTSNPNLYWYRQAAGRGLQLLFYSVGIGQISSEVPQNLSASRPQDRQFILSSKKLLLSDSGFYLCAWSAPTGMHYGYTFGSGTRLTVV.

The V and J genes are TRBV14 and TRBJ1-2, with D perhaps matching TRBD1 (6 bases). CDR1 and CDR2 from the germline V gene are SGHDN and FVKESK. This CDR3 has 14 residues. Deletions cut 4 bases from V and 4 bases from J, with 13 bases between. Here the CDR3 reads CASSRDTYTYGYTF. In DNA, the CDR3 is TGTGCCAGCAGCCGGGACACCTATACCTATGGCTACACCTTC.

The chain joins TRBV7-8 to TRBJ1-5; no clear D. Between the trimmed V and J ends, which lost 7 bases and 1 base, there was a span of 11 bases. The CDR3 loop spans 14 amino acids. Germline V gene lookup returns CDR1 SGHVS and CDR2 FQNEAQ. The CDR3: CASNRGLSNQPQHF. CDR3 nucleotide sequence: TGTGCCAGCAACAGAGGGTTAAGCAATCAGCCCCAGCATTTT.

The gene calls are TRBV4-3 and TRBJ2-7; D unresolved. Germline V gene data show CDR1 as LGHNA and CDR2 as YSLEER. This CDR3 has 14 amino acids. The V and J ends lost 2 bases and 2 bases respectively, with 10 bases between them. CDR3 sequence: CASSQWTEAYEQYF. CDR3 DNA: TGCGCCAGCAGCCAATGGACGGAAGCCTACGAGCAGTACTTC.

The rearrangement joins TRBV27 to TRBJ1-5, with D unresolved. The CDR3 consists of 13 residues. Deletions cut 5 bases from V and 5 bases from J, with 10 bases between. Germline CDR1 reads MNHEY; CDR2 reads SMNVEV (reference sequence). CDR3 sequence: CASSLSSHQPQHF. CDR3 sequence (DNA): TGTGCCAGCAGTCTGTCGAGCCATCAGCCCCAGCATTTT.

The chain couples TRBV2 to TRBJ2-5; D unclear. V lost 6 bases to trimming and J lost 2 bases, with 16 bases between them. This CDR3 is built from 15 residues. Germline CDR1 is SNHLY and CDR2 is FYNNEI. For the CDR3, the DNA is TGTGCCAGCAGCCCCGATATGAAACCACAAGAGACCCAGTACTTC. Translated: CASSPDMKPQETQYF.

The rearrangement links TRBV6-5 to TRBJ2-7; weak D call: TRBD1 (5 bases). Trimming pared 5 bases from V and 4 bases from J, leaving 12 bases between. This CDR3 is 13 amino acids long. The germline gives CDR1 MNHEY, CDR2 SVGAGI. CDR3 sequence (DNA): TGTGCCAGCAGTATAGTCCAGGGTTACGAGCAGTACTTC. Translation: CASSIVQGYEQYF.

Judged by abundance, this clone is large. The chain links TRBV7-9 to TRBJ2-7; D not resolved. The germline V gene encodes CDR1 SEHNR and CDR2 FQNEAQ (reference sequence). V was clipped by 8 bases and J by 0 bases, with 8 bases between them. The CDR3 extends over 12 amino acids. CDR3 protein: CASAESSYEQYF. For the CDR3, the DNA is TGTGCCAGCGCAGAGAGCTCCTACGAGCAGTACTTC.

V is TRBV28 and J is TRBJ1-2; weak D call: TRBD1 (6 bases). V was trimmed by 10 bases and J by 8 bases, leaving 23 bases between them. The germline V gene encodes CDR1 MDHEN and CDR2 SYDVKM. The length of the CDR3 is 14 residues. The CDR3 region is CATDGRTQGKGYTF. The DNA for the CDR3 is TGTGCCACCGACGGGAGGACACAGGGTAAAGGCTACACCTTC.

The gene calls are TRBV15 and TRBJ2-2; 8 bases are shared with TRBD1. This CDR3 region has 17 residues. Unmatched junction bases numbered 4, after V lost 0 bases and J lost 1 base. Germline V gene sequence: CDR1 LNHNV, CDR2 YYDKDF (reference sequence). CDR3 in amino acids: CATSRDQGARNTGELFF. The CDR3 bases are TGTGCCACCAGCAGAGATCAGGGGGCGAGGAACACCGGGGAGCTGTTTTTT.

In nucleotides, the CDR3 is TGTGCCAGCAGCTCCCGACAGGGGGGGAGCTCCTACAATGAGCAGTTCTTC. Translation: CASSSRQGGSSYNEQFF. V usage is TRBV7-9 and J usage is TRBJ2-1, with 9 bases aligning to TRBD1. Per the germline V gene, CDR1 is SEHNR and CDR2 is FQNEAQ (reference sequence). The CDR3 runs 17 residues. After removal of 4 bases from V and 0 bases from J, the junction contained 7 bases not matched to a gene.

The chain recombines TRBV5-4 with TRBJ2-7, with 11 bases matching TRBD2. The germline V gene encodes CDR1 SGHNT and CDR2 YYREEE (reference sequence). The CDR3 length is 14 residues. J gave up 12 bases and V 2 bases, and 10 bases lay outside the gene matches. The CDR3 sequence is CASSFLAGGQGWYF. The CDR3 nucleotides are TGTGCCAGCAGCTTTTTAGCGGGAGGGCAAGGGTGGTACTTC.

V and J are TRBV28 and TRBJ2-1, with D unclear. CDR1 is MDHEN and CDR2 is SYDVKM in the germline V gene. Trimming shortened V by 4 bases and J by 7 bases, and 14 bases separated the two germline ends. This CDR3 has 14 amino acids. CDR3 region: CASSSHSPPNEQFF. CDR3 DNA sequence: TGTGCCAGCAGTTCCCATAGCCCCCCGAATGAGCAGTTCTTC. The variable domain in full, with the rest retrieved from reference TRBV28 and TRBJ2-1, is DVKVTQSSRYLVKRTGEKVFLECVQDMDHENMFWYRQDPGLGLRLIYFSYDVKMKEKGDIPEGYSVSREKKERFSLILESASTNQTSMYLCASSSHSPPNEQFFGPGTRLTVL.

The chain uses TRBV11-2 and TRBJ2-7, with TRBD1 matching over 9 bases. The germline V gene encodes CDR1 SGHAT and CDR2 FQNNGV. CDR3 size: 16 residues. Trimming cost V 4 bases and J 4 bases; bases outside gene matches: 11. CDR3 nucleotide sequence: TGTGCCAGCAGCTCGACCAACAGGGGGCGAATTTACGAGCAGTACTTC. Translating it yields CASSSTNRGRIYEQYF.

A few counts support this clone. This chain joins TRBV10-3 and TRBJ1-1; weak D call: TRBD1 (5 bases). V was trimmed by 0 bases and J by 1 base, leaving 12 bases between them. The CDR3 length is 16 residues. CDR1 and CDR2 (germline): ENHRY, SYGVKD. The CDR3: CAISESGWDANTEAFF. CDR3 DNA: TGTGCCATCAGTGAGTCGGGGTGGGACGCGAACACTGAAGCTTTCTTT.

The rearrangement joins TRBV5-5 to TRBJ2-3; 13 bases are a match to TRBD2. The CDR3 has 17 residues. Trimming took 2 bases from V and 4 from J; bases not matched to a gene: 7. Looked up from germline, CDR1 is SGHKS and CDR2 is YYEKEE (reference sequence). The CDR3 bases are TGTGCCAGCAGCTTACCCCGACTAGCGGGAGGTCCAGATACGCAGTATTTT. Encoded protein: CASSLPRLAGGPDTQYF. The whole variable domain, filled in from reference TRBV5-5 and TRBJ2-3, reads DAGVTQSPTHLIKTRGQQVTLRCSPISGHKSVSWYQQVLGQGPQFIFQYYEKEERGRGNFPDRFSARQFPNYSSELNVNALLLGDSALYLCASSLPRLAGGPDTQYFGPGTRLTVL.

This chain uses TRBV7-8 with TRBJ2-7; 12 bases are a match to TRBD2. V lost 2 bases to trimming and J lost 7 bases; unmatched junction nucleotides: 0. The CDR3 length is 13 residues. Germline values: CDR1 SGHVS, CDR2 FQNEAQ. For the CDR3, the DNA is TGTGCCAGCAGCTTACTAGCGGGAGGGGAGCAGTACTTC. It specifies CASSLLAGGEQYF.

This chain connects TRBV7-9 to TRBJ2-7; D gene unclear. Germline V CDR1 and CDR2: SEHNR, FQNEAQ (reference sequence). The V and J ends lost 4 bases and 1 base respectively, with 17 bases between them. The length of the CDR3 is 16 residues. The CDR3 here is CASSSPSTELSYEQYF. The CDR3 bases are TGTGCCAGCAGCTCCCCTTCCACAGAGCTATCCTACGAGCAGTACTTC.